Listed here are 2 T cell receptor beta chains from one sample, sequenced in a study of regulatory T cells in long-lasting Graves disease. Time point reported: newly diagnosed GD, antithyroid drugs for less than 3 months. RNA extracted from PBMCs served as the sequencing template. Combining iRepertoire HTBI primers with Arm-PCR of CDR3 regions, the authors built TCR beta libraries. Each CDR3 protein gets one entry after TCRdb re-called the multiplex PCR reads with MiXCR. The sample includes over 500,000 distinct CDR3 sequences, 15% to 20% of them seen just once. This same sample was also taken into another study, of T cells in Graves' hyperthyroidism and ophthalmopathy.

This material consisted of peripheral blood mononuclear cells (PBMCs), taken at new diagnosis, from a patient treated with antithyroid drugs. The receptors shown here come from a man in his late teens or twenties with Graves disease.

This clonotype came up many times. This chain connects TRBV2 to TRBJ2-2; 8 bases map to TRBD1. The length of the CDR3 is 15 residues. Germline trimming cut 5 bases from V and 6 bases from J; bases unmatched to any gene: 8. Per the germline V gene, CDR1 is SNHLY and CDR2 is FYNNEI. The CDR3 loop reads CASSQGQVLPGELFF. DNA for the CDR3: TGTGCCAGCAGTCAGGGACAGGTCCTCCCCGGGGAGCTGTTTTTT.

This clonotype was observed at least ten times. V usage is TRBV7-9 and J usage is TRBJ2-2; unclear D gene. This CDR3 is built from 12 residues. The germline CDR1 and CDR2 sequences are SEHNR and FQNEAQ (reference sequence). Trimming removed 5 bases at V and 6 bases at J, with 7 bases between. CDR3 protein: CASSPVPGELFF. Written as DNA, the CDR3 is TGTGCCAGCAGCCCAGTCCCCGGGGAGCTGTTTTTT.